Presented here are 29 T cell receptor beta chains from one specimen sequenced in a study of shared clonotypes between healthy human individuals. Here immunoSEQ multiplex PCR was the method, and the copy in TCRdb shows in-frame clones only, minus some. In the table there are millions of clones, over 85% of which are singletons. The sequenced material came from naive CD4+ T cells sorted from blood. Subset defined: CD45RA+ positively selected. The receptors originated from a man between 18 and 35 years old in good health.

This clone has only a few counts. Other DNA sequences from this sample encode an identical CDR3 as well. The V gene is TRBV2, the J gene TRBJ2-3; D unclear. The CDR3 runs 13 residues. Germline CDR1 reads SNHLY; CDR2 reads FYNNEI. V was cut by 6 bases and J by 1 base, with 8 bases left in between. The DNA for the CDR3 is TGTGCCAGCAGCGGGCAGGGCACAGATACGCAGTATTTT. It codes for CASSGQGTDTQYF.

Regarding this clone: The same CDR3 can be traced to other DNA sequences in this sample. The J gene is TRBJ2-2, the V gene TRBV6-5, with TRBD2 identical over 8 bases. The trim removed 0 bases at V and 4 bases at J, leaving 4 bases unmatched. Germline V gives CDR1 MNHEY, CDR2 SVGAGI. The CDR3 sequence is 16 residues long. The chain's CDR3 is CASSYSSGTGTGELFF. For the CDR3, the DNA is TGTGCCAGCAGTTACTCTAGCGGGACTGGCACCGGGGAGCTGTTTTTT.

The chain employs TRBV28 and TRBJ1-2; TRBD1 agrees at 7 bases. CDR3 size: 13 residues. Germline loops: CDR1 MDHEN, CDR2 SYDVKM. Trimming removed 6 bases from V and 8 bases from J; junction bases left unmatched: 9. In DNA form, the CDR3 reads TGTGCCAGCAGACGCGACAGGGCGTTCGGCTACACCTTC. The encoded protein is CASRRDRAFGYTF.

Of note for this clone: Other DNA sequences in this specimen translate into the identical CDR3. The V and J genes are TRBV6-5 and TRBJ1-1; D unclear. The CDR3 consists of 13 residues. The V end lost 3 bases, the J end lost 1 base, and 6 bases lay between the germline ends. The germline V gene has CDR1 MNHEY and CDR2 SVGAGI. Written as DNA, the CDR3 is TGTGCCAGCAGTTATGCCGCGAACACTGAAGCTTTCTTT. This codes for CASSYAANTEAFF.

The J gene is TRBJ1-4, the V gene TRBV18; 8 bases match TRBD1. Germline V gene sequence: CDR1 KGHSH, CDR2 LQKENI. There are 15 residues in the CDR3. V was pared by 6 bases and J by 0 bases, with 3 bases of the junction left unmatched. The CDR3 here is CASSRQGTTNEKLFF. The CDR3 coding sequence is TGTGCCAGCTCCAGACAGGGGACAACTAATGAAAAACTGTTTTTT.

The J gene is TRBJ1-3, the V gene TRBV28; TRBD1 agrees at 8 bases. After removal of 2 bases from V and 6 bases from J, the junction contained 3 bases not matched to a gene. Germline CDR1 is MDHEN and CDR2 is SYDVKM. This CDR3 region has 14 residues. The CDR3 sequence is CASSLVQGANTIYF. Here the CDR3 DNA reads TGTGCCAGCAGTTTAGTCCAGGGGGCAAACACCATATATTTT.

This sequence joins TRBV5-1 and TRBJ2-7, with D perhaps TRBD2 (6 bases). The CDR3 covers 15 residues. CDR1 and CDR2 (germline): SGHRS, YFSETQ. V shed 2 bases and J shed 2 bases, with 14 bases lying between them. CDR3 DNA: TGCGCCAGCAGCTTTGTAGCGGACGGACCCTACGAGCAGTACTTC. Encoded protein: CASSFVADGPYEQYF.

The chain is built from TRBV7-9 and TRBJ2-3; weak D call: TRBD1 (6 bases). Per germline, CDR1 SEHNR and CDR2 FQNEAQ (reference sequence). Trimming pared 1 base from V and 3 bases from J, leaving 11 bases between. CDR3 length: 15 residues. CDR3 region: CASSLDRVRTDTQYF. CDR3 DNA: TGTGCCAGCAGCTTAGACAGGGTTCGGACAGATACGCAGTATTTT.

This chain uses TRBV28 with TRBJ1-5; 7 bases align to TRBD1. V lost 5 bases, J lost 15 bases, and 7 bases stayed unmatched. Germline V gene data show CDR1 as MDHEN and CDR2 as SYDVKM. The CDR3 is 11 residues long. CDR3 residues: CASSLGTERHF. The CDR3 DNA is TGTGCCAGCAGTCTGGGGACAGAGAGGCATTTT. Supplemented by reference TRBV28 and TRBJ1-5, the full variable domain reads DVKVTQSSRYLVKRTGEKVFLECVQDMDHENMFWYRQDPGLGLRLIYFSYDVKMKEKGDIPEGYSVSREKKERFSLILESASTNQTSMYLCASSLGTERHFGDGTRLSIL.

Turning to this clone: The junction differs from germline at one of its ends, possibly a read error. The chain links TRBV7-7 to TRBJ2-2, with 7 bases lining up with TRBD1. Germline assignment: CDR1 SSHAT and CDR2 FNYEAQ (reference sequence). CDR3 length: 14 residues. The chain's CDR3 is CASRDTGVTGELFF. The CDR3 nucleotides are TGTGCTAGCAGGGATACAGGGGTAACCGGGGAGCTGTTTTTT.

The CDR3 DNA reads TGTGCCTGGAGTTCAGGGGGCTTGAATCAGCCCCAGCATTTT. It specifies CAWSSGGLNQPQHF. The V and J genes are TRBV30 and TRBJ1-5, with 8 nucleotides matching TRBD1. The CDR3 length is 14 residues. Looked up from germline, CDR1 is GTSNPN and CDR2 is SVGIG (reference sequence). Germline trimming cut 2 bases from V and 4 bases from J; bases unmatched to any gene: 4. Full variable domain (remainder filled in from reference TRBV30 and TRBJ1-5): SQTIHQWPATLVQPVGSPLSLECTVEGTSNPNLYWYRQAAGRGLQLLFYSVGIGQISSEVPQNLSASRPQDRQFILSSKKLLLSDSGFYLCAWSSGGLNQPQHFGDGTRLSIL.

To note about this clone: This same CDR3 is encoded by further DNA sequences in the sample. J is TRBJ1-2 and V is TRBV9; 8 bases align to TRBD1. Unmatched junction bases numbered 7, after V lost 4 bases and J lost 2 bases. Germline V lookup: CDR1 SGDLS, CDR2 YYNGEE. CDR3 length: 15 residues. The CDR3 coding sequence is TGTGCCAGCAGCCCTATGGGACAGGTAAACTATGGCTACACCTTC. Its protein is CASSPMGQVNYGYTF.

As concerns this clone: Since the CDR3 does not end with the conserved phenylalanine or tryptophan, this likely comes from a read error. The rearrangement joins TRBV5-1 to TRBJ1-2; D ambiguous. The germline V gene has CDR1 SGHRS and CDR2 YFSETQ. The CDR3 consists of 15 residues. Trimming removed 0 bases from V and 3 bases from J, with 12 bases in between. CDR3 amino acids: CASSLGNASYYGYTS. DNA of the CDR3: TGCGCCAGCAGCTTGGGAAATGCCAGTTACTATGGCTACACCTCC.

This chain joins TRBV6-6 and TRBJ2-7; 9 bases align to TRBD1. The CDR3 is 15 residues long. With 6 bases clipped from V and 3 bases from J, the junction kept 9 bases outside the gene matches. From germline, CDR1 is MNHNY and CDR2 SVGAGI (reference sequence). The CDR3 region is CASRRTGVESYEQYF. In nucleotides, the CDR3 is TGTGCCAGCAGACGGACAGGGGTAGAGAGCTACGAGCAGTACTTC.

The J gene is TRBJ2-1, the V gene TRBV6-5; the D is unclear. This CDR3 comprises 15 residues. CDR1 MNHEY and CDR2 SVGAGI come from the germline V gene. Trimming left V 1 base short and J 6 bases short, with 13 bases between. This CDR3 reads CASSYFVADGNEQFF. CDR3 nucleotide sequence: TGTGCCAGCAGTTACTTCGTCGCGGATGGCAATGAGCAGTTCTTC.

J is TRBJ2-7 and V is TRBV5-1; the match to TRBD2 covers 9 bases. Germline-derived CDR1 and CDR2 are SGHRS and YFSETQ. This CDR3 is 15 amino acids long. The ends lost 2 bases at V and 3 bases at J; junction bases unmatched: 6. The DNA of the CDR3 is TGCGCCAGCAGCTTTGGCACTAGCGGGTTCTACGAGCAGTACTTC. Encoded protein: CASSFGTSGFYEQYF.

The V and J genes are TRBV1 and TRBJ2-7; the table's D call TRBD1 went unverified against the DNA. TRBV1 is an annotated pseudogene. This CDR3 spans 16 amino acids. The CDR3 coding sequence is TGCACCAGCAGCCCCTTGGGCCGACAGGGTACCAACGAGCAGTACTTC. It is translated as CTSSPLGRQGTNEQYF.

This rearrangement joins TRBV29-1 to TRBJ1-4, with D possibly being TRBD1 (6 bases). Per the germline V gene, CDR1 is SQVTM and CDR2 is ANQGSEA. Deletions cut 7 bases from V and 2 bases from J, with 11 bases between. The CDR3 runs to 13 residues. This CDR3 is CSGMTGTNEKLFF. CDR3 sequence (DNA): TGCAGCGGGATGACAGGCACTAATGAAAAACTGTTTTTT.

V gene TRBV29-1 combines with J gene TRBJ2-6; D is unclear. Trimming took 1 base from V and 2 from J, leaving 6 bases between them. The CDR3 has 14 residues. Germline V CDR1 and CDR2: SQVTM, ANQGSEA. Here the CDR3 reads CSVEGGTGANVLTF. Here the CDR3 DNA reads TGCAGCGTTGAAGGTGGGACTGGGGCCAACGTCCTGACTTTC.

The CDR3 DNA follows: TGTGCCAGCAGCAAGCGCGGGACAGCCGCTAACTATGGCTACACCTTC. Translation: CASSKRGTAANYGYTF. The chain links TRBV7-2 to TRBJ1-2; 7 bases line up with TRBD1. The CDR3 length is 16 residues. J lost 0 bases, V lost 5 bases, and 9 bases had no gene match. In germline, CDR1 is SGHTA, CDR2 FQGNSA. The whole variable domain, filled in from reference TRBV7-2 and TRBJ1-2, reads GAGVSQSPSNKVTEKGKDVELRCDPISGHTALYWYRQSLGQGLEFLIYFQGNSAPDKSGLPSDRFSAERTGGSVSTLTIQRTQQEDSAVYLCASSKRGTAANYGYTFGSGTRLTVV.

J is TRBJ2-7 and V is TRBV10-3, with TRBD2 matching 9 bases. CDR3 length: 16 residues. Germline V lookup: CDR1 ENHRY, CDR2 SYGVKD. V lost 4 bases and J lost 0; bases outside the gene matches: 7. CDR3 region: CAISARSTSGSYEQYF. For the CDR3, the DNA is TGTGCCATCAGTGCTAGATCGACTAGCGGCTCCTACGAGCAGTACTTC.

The V call is TRBV18, the J call TRBJ1-5, with D possibly being TRBD1 (6 bases). V lost 5 bases and J 0 bases, leaving 8 bases between the germline ends. The V gene's germline CDR1 is KGHSH and CDR2 LQKENI. The CDR3 contains 14 residues. For the CDR3, the DNA is TGTGCCAGCTCATGGACAGTTAGCAATCAGCCCCAGCATTTT. Protein sequence: CASSWTVSNQPQHF.

The chain uses TRBV2 and TRBJ1-4; weak D call: TRBD1 (6 bases). Per germline, CDR1 SNHLY and CDR2 FYNNEI. Trimming took off 3 bases at V and 5 bases at J, with 10 bases between the two ends. CDR3 length equals 14 residues. The CDR3 loop is CASSDGGSNEKLFF. Written as DNA, the CDR3 is TGTGCCAGCAGTGACGGGGGCTCGAATGAAAAACTGTTTTTT.

This clone was seen just once. V usage is TRBV15 and J usage is TRBJ2-2, with 7 positions matching TRBD2. The V segment lost 0 bases and the J segment 5 bases; nucleotides outside the gene matches: 9. The CDR3 is made up of 17 amino acids. Germline CDR1 LNHNV, CDR2 YYDKDF (reference sequence). The chain's CDR3 is CATSRDRSAGITGELFF. CDR3 DNA sequence: TGTGCCACCAGCAGAGATCGGTCAGCGGGGATAACCGGGGAGCTGTTTTTT.

The genes are TRBV7-9 and TRBJ2-5; 8 bases line up with TRBD1. The end of the DNA aligns better with TRBJ2-7, so the J call may be wrong. The CDR3 is made up of 14 amino acids. Germline V gene lookup returns CDR1 SEHNR and CDR2 FQNEAQ (reference sequence). Here the CDR3 DNA reads TGTGCCAGCAGCTTAGAGGGACAGGAGGCCGAGCAGTACTTC. Translation gives CASSLEGQEAEQYF.

V gene TRBV5-1 combines with J gene TRBJ1-4; 8 bases are shared with TRBD1. This CDR3 has 15 amino acids. V gave up 4 bases and J gave up 8 bases; unmatched junction bases: 10. Germline V gives CDR1 SGHRS, CDR2 YFSETQ. The CDR3 loop is CASSPRQGMGEKLFF. The CDR3 DNA sequence: TGCGCCAGCAGCCCCCGACAGGGGATGGGGGAAAAACTGTTTTTT.

The chain couples TRBV5-4 to TRBJ2-5; tentatively, D is TRBD2 (6 bases). The CDR3 runs 15 residues. Germline-derived CDR1 and CDR2 are SGHNT and YYREEE (reference sequence). The V end lost 0 bases, the J end lost 1 base, and 10 bases lay between the germline ends. CDR3 amino acids: CASSLGGRGQETQYF. As DNA, the CDR3 is TGTGCCAGCAGCTTGGGAGGGCGGGGCCAAGAGACCCAGTACTTC.

Of note for this clone: At one of its ends the junction is not consistent with the germline gene, which may arise from a read error. The chain couples TRBV27 to TRBJ2-7; tentative D call: TRBD1 (6 bases). The CDR3 totals 14 residues. Germline V gene data show CDR1 as MNHEY and CDR2 as SMNVEV (reference sequence). The DNA for the CDR3 is TGTGCCAGCAGCTTATATGGACAGTTAAGGGGGCAGTACTTC. It codes for CASSLYGQLRGQYF.

Concerning this clone: Other DNA sequences in the same sample also yield this CDR3. This chain uses TRBV6-5 with TRBJ2-3; 11 nucleotides agree with TRBD2. V trimming: 5 bases; J trimming: 1 base; junction bases outside the gene matches: 2. This CDR3 region has 15 residues. Germline loops: CDR1 MNHEY, CDR2 SVGAGI. CDR3 region: CASSRLAGRTDTQYF. CDR3 DNA sequence: TGTGCCAGCAGTAGACTAGCGGGACGCACAGATACGCAGTATTTT.